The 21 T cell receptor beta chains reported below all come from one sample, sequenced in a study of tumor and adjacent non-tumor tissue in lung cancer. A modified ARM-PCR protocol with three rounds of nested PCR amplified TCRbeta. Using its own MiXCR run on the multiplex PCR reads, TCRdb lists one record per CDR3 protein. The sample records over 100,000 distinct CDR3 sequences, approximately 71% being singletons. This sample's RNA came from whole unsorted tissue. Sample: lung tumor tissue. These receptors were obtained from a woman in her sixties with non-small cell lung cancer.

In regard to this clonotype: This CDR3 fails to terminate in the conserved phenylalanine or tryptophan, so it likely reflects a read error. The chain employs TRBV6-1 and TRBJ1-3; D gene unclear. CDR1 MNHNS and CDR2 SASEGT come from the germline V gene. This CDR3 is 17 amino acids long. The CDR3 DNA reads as TGTGCCAGCAGTGAAGGTCCTGCTAGCAGCTTTGGAAATACCATATATTCT. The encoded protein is CASSEGPASSFGNTIYS.

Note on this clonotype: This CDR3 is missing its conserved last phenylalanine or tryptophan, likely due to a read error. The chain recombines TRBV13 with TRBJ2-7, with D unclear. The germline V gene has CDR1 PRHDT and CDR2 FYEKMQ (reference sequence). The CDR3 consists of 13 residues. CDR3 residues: CAGSFPMTYEQYL. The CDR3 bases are TGTGCCGGCAGCTTCCCCATGACCTACGAGCAGTACCTC.

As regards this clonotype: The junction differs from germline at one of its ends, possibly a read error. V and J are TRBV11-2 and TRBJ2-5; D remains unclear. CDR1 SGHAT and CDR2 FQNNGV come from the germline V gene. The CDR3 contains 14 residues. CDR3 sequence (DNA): TGTGCCAGCAGCAAGCGTGGGGTGCAAGAGATCCAGTACTTC. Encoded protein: CASSKRGVQEIQYF. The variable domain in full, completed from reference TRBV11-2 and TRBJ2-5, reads EAGVAQSPRYKIIEKRQSVAFWCNPISGHATLYWYQQILGQGPKLLIQFQNNGVVDDSQLPKDRFSAERLKGVDSTLKIQPAKLEDSAVYLCASSKRGVQEIQYFGPGTRLLVL.

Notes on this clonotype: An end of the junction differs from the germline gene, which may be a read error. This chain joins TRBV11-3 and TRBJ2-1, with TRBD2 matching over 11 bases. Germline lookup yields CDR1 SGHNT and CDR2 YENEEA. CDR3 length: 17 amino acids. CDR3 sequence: CTSSLELTSGDHNEQFF. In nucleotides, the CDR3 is TGTACCAGTAGCTTAGAGTTGACTAGCGGGGACCACAATGAGCAGTTCTTC.

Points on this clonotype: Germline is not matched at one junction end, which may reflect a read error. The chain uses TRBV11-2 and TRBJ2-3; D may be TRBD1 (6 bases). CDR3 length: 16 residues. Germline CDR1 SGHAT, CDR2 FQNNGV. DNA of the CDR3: TGTGCCAGCAGCTTGGGACCAGGACAGTCCACAGATAAGCAGTATTTT. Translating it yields CASSLGPGQSTDKQYF.

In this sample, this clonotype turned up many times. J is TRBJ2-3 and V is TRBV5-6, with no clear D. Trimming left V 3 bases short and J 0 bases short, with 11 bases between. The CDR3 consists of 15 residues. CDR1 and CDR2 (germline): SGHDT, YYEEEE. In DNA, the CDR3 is TGTGCCAGCAGCTGGGGATTTTCTAGCACAGATACGCAGTATTTT. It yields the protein CASSWGFSSTDTQYF.

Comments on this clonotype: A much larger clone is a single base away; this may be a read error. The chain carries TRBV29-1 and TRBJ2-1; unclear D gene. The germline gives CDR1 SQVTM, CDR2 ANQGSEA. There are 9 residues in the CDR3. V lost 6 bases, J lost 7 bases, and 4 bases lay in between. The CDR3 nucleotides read TGCAGCGTCAGTAATGAGCAGTTCTTC. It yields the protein CSVSNEQFF.

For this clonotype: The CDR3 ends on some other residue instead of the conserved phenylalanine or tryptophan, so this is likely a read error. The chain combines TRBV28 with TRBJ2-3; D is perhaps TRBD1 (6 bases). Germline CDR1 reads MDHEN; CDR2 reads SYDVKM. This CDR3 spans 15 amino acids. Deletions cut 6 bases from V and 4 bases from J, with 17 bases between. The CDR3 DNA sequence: TGTGCCAGCAGAAGATCCCAGGGGCGAGCAGATACGCAGTATATT. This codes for CASRRSQGRADTQYI.

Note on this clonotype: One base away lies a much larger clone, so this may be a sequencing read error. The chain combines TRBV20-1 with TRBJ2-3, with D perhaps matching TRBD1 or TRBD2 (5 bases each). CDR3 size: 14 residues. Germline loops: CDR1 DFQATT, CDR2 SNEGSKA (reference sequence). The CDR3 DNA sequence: TGCACTGCCGTCGTAGGGGACAGCACAGATACGCAGTATTTT. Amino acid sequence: CTAVVGDSTDTQYF.

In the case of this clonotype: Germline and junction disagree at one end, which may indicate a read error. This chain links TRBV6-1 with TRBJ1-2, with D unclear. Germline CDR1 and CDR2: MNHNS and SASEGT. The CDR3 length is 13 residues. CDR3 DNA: TGTGCAAGCAGTGAAGTCACGGACTATGGCTACACCTTC. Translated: CASSEVTDYGYTF.

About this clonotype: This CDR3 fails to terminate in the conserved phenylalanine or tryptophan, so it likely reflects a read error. This CDR3 reads CSARGTPGTANTGELFS. CDR3 coding DNA: TGTAGTGCTAGAGGGACTCCCGGGACAGCCAACACCGGGGAGCTGTTTTCT. The V call is TRBV20-1, the J call TRBJ2-2, with TRBD1 as a possible D gene (7 bases). The germline V gene encodes CDR1 DFQATT and CDR2 SNEGSKA (reference sequence). The CDR3 consists of 17 residues.

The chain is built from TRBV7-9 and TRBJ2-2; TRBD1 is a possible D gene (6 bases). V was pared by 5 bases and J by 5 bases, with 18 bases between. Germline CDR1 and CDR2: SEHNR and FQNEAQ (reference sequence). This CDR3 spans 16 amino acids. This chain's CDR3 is CASSGGRSGKTGELFF. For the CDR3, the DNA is TGTGCCAGCAGCGGGGGCCGCTCGGGGAAGACCGGGGAGCTGTTTTTT.

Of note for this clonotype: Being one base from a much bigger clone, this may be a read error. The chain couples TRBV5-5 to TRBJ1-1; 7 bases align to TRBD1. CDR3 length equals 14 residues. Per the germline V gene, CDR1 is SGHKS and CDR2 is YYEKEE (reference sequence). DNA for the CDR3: TGTGCCGGCAGCCCAGGGGGGCGGGAAACTGAAGCTTTCTTT. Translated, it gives CAGSPGGRETEAFF.

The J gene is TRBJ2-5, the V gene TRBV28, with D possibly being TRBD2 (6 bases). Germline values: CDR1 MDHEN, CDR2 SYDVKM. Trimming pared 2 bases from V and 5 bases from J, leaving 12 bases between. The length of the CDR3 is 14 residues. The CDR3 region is CASSLTGAVETQYF. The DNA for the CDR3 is TGTGCCAGCAGTTTAACGGGAGCGGTGGAGACCCAGTACTTC.

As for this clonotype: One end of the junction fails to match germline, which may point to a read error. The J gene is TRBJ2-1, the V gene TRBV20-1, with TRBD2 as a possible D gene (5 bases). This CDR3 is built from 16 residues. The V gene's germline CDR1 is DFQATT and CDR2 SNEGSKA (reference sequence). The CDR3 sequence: CRARHGVHYFYNEQFF. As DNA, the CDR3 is TGCAGAGCTAGACACGGGGTTCACTACTTCTACAATGAGCAGTTCTTC.

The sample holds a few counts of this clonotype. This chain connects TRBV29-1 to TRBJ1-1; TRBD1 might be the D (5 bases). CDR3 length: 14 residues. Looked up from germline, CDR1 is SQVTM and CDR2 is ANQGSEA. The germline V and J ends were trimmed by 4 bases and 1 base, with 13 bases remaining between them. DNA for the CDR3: TGCAGCGTTGCTATTTTCGGGGGGAACACTGAAGCTTTCTTT. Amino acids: CSVAIFGGNTEAFF.

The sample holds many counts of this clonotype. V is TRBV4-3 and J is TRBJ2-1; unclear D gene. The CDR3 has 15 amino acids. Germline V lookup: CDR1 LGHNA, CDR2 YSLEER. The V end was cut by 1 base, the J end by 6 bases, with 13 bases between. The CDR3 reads CASSQVITGLNEQFF. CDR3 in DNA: TGCGCCAGCAGCCAAGTAATCACGGGCCTCAATGAGCAGTTCTTC.

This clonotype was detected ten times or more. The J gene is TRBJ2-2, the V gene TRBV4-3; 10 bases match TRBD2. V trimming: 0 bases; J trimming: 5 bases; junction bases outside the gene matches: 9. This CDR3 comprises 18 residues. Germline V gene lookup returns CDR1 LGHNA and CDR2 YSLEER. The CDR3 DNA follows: TGCGCCAGCAGCCAAGAGGGTAGCGGGAGGTCCTGGACCGGGGAGCTGTTTTTT. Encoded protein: CASSQEGSGRSWTGELFF.

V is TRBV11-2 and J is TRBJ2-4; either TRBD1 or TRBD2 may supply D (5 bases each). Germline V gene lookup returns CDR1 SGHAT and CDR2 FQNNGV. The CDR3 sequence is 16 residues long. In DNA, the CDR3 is TGTGCAAGCGGTCCCGTCAGAGGGGTGGTCGGAAACATTCAGTACTTC. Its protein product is CASGPVRGVVGNIQYF.

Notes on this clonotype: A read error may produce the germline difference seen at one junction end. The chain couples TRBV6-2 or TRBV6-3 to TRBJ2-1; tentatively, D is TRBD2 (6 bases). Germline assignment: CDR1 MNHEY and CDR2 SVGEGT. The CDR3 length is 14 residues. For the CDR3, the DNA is TGTGCAAGCAGGCGGGATGCGGAGAACAATAAGCAGTTGTTC. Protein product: CASRRDAENNKQLF.

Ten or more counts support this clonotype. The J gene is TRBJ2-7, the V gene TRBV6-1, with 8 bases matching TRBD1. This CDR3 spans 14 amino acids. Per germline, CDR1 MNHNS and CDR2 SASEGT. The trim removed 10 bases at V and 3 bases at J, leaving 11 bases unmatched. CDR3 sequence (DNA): TGTGCCACCGAACTAGGGACAGGCTTCTACGAGCAGTACTTC. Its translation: CATELGTGFYEQYF.